Reported below is one TCR beta chain. One entry per CDR3 protein, called by TCRdb with MiXCR from the reads. The table lists some 450,000 distinct CDR3 sequences, under 40% of them singletons, with 12% to 15% in the top ten. The sample originates from a study of T cell repertoires in cytomegalovirus infection. The CDR3 is 14 amino acids. With 8 bases removed from V and 7 bases from J, the gap between germline ends came to 18 bases. The V gene's germline CDR1 is SGHVS and CDR2 FQNEAQ. This TCR was recovered from a human donor in good health (CMV status not recorded). Some clones in this sample may be carry-over from other donors' samples. The chain links TRBV7-8 to TRBJ1-5; D is perhaps TRBD1 (5 bases). Specimen: PBMCs. The CDR3 loop reads CASAPGGRGQPQHF. CDR3 sequence (DNA): TGTGCCAGCGCTCCGGGGGGTCGGGGACAGCCCCAGCATTTT.